These 18 T cell receptor beta chains share one sample of origin, sequenced in a study of regulatory T cells in long-lasting Graves disease. Building the TCR beta libraries relied on iRepertoire HTBI primers, and CDR3 regions underwent Arm-PCR. TCRdb called the multiplex PCR reads again in MiXCR, with one record for every CDR3 protein. Of 350,000 to 500,000 distinct CDR3 sequences in the sample, over 20% were seen once. Indicated time point: persistent/refractory GD, antithyroid drugs over 5 years with positive TRAb. PBMC-extracted RNA yielded the TCR library. Here the sequenced sample was peripheral blood mononuclear cells (PBMCs), taken when the disease was refractory, from a patient treated with antithyroid drugs. These TCRs come from a female donor with Graves disease.

The rearrangement joins TRBV28 to TRBJ2-7; 10 nucleotides align to TRBD2. The trim removed 5 bases at V and 3 bases at J, leaving 13 bases unmatched. This CDR3 is built from 17 residues. CDR1 and CDR2 (germline): MDHEN, SYDVKM. CDR3 coding DNA: TGTGCCAGCAGTCCCTTATCGACTAGCGGGTTTATCTACGAGCAGTACTTC. This gives the protein CASSPLSTSGFIYEQYF. Together with reference TRBV28 and TRBJ2-7, the CDR3 gives the full variable domain: DVKVTQSSRYLVKRTGEKVFLECVQDMDHENMFWYRQDPGLGLRLIYFSYDVKMKEKGDIPEGYSVSREKKERFSLILESASTNQTSMYLCASSPLSTSGFIYEQYFGPGTRLTVT.

This clonotype has just a few counts. The V gene is TRBV3-1, the J gene TRBJ2-7; 10 nucleotides agree with TRBD2. V shed 0 bases, J shed 0 bases, and the junction held 2 bases outside the gene matches. Germline assignment: CDR1 LGHDT and CDR2 YNNKEL (reference sequence). The CDR3 length is 16 residues. The CDR3 here is CASSQDRLAGSYEQYF. The CDR3 DNA reads TGTGCCAGCAGCCAAGATAGACTAGCGGGCTCCTACGAGCAGTACTTC.

This clonotype was detected many times. The chain has TRBV12-3 or TRBV12-4 and TRBJ2-7; TRBD2 matches 12 bases. CDR3 length equals 15 residues. Trimming cost V 8 bases and J 2 bases; bases outside gene matches: 7. The CDR3 is CASGRLAGVAYEQYF. The CDR3, as DNA: TGTGCCAGCGGAAGACTAGCGGGAGTGGCCTACGAGCAGTACTTC.

The chain couples TRBV19 to TRBJ2-1, with D uncertain. The V gene lost 1 base and the J gene lost 7 bases, with 8 bases spanning the gap. The CDR3 length is 13 residues. From germline, CDR1 is LNHDA and CDR2 SQIVND (reference sequence). The CDR3 reads CASSIGPVNEQFF. As DNA, the CDR3 is TGTGCCAGTAGTATAGGTCCGGTAAATGAGCAGTTCTTC.

This clonotype was counted a few times. The V gene is TRBV6-1, the J gene TRBJ1-6; D perhaps matches TRBD1 (6 bases). V was pared by 5 bases and J by 7 bases, with 18 bases between. The V gene's germline CDR1 is MNHNS and CDR2 SASEGT. This CDR3 contains 16 residues. Here the CDR3 DNA reads TGTGCCAGCAGTCGACCCAGGGACACCGACAATTCACCCCTCCACTTT. Amino acids: CASSRPRDTDNSPLHF.

This clonotype occurred a few times. This rearrangement joins TRBV7-9 to TRBJ1-2; no clear D gene. Germline V gene lookup returns CDR1 SEHNR and CDR2 FQNEAQ (reference sequence). Trimming left V 2 bases short and J 8 bases short, with 6 bases between. This CDR3 has 11 residues. CDR3 DNA sequence: TGTGCCAGCAGCTTAATGAAGGGCTACACCTTC. Its translation: CASSLMKGYTF.

The rearrangement uses TRBV19 and TRBJ2-7; the D gene is possibly TRBD1 (6 bases). The CDR3 has 14 amino acids. From germline, CDR1 is LNHDA and CDR2 SQIVND (reference sequence). The ends were cut back, 9 bases at V and 2 bases at J, with 17 bases in the middle. The CDR3 region is CASRGTVAPYEQYF. The CDR3 DNA is TGTGCCAGCAGGGGAACAGTTGCTCCCTACGAGCAGTACTTC.

This clonotype was seen many times. This rearrangement joins TRBV2 to TRBJ2-7; tentatively, D is TRBD2 (6 bases). Deletions cut 5 bases from V and 4 bases from J, with 18 bases between. CDR3 size: 15 residues. The germline V gene has CDR1 SNHLY and CDR2 FYNNEI. CDR3 DNA: TGTGCCAGCAGTACCCCCTCCGGGAGTGTTTACGAGCAGTACTTC. Translated: CASSTPSGSVYEQYF.

This clonotype occurred many times. The rearrangement links TRBV6-1 to TRBJ1-1; no firm D call. The length of the CDR3 is 14 residues. Deletions cut 3 bases from V and 3 bases from J, with 11 bases between. Germline lookup yields CDR1 MNHNS and CDR2 SASEGT. The CDR3 region is CASSEWQAHTEAFF. The CDR3 coding sequence is TGTGCCAGCAGTGAGTGGCAGGCCCACACTGAAGCTTTCTTT.

The gene calls are TRBV19 and TRBJ2-5; possible D gene TRBD2, 5 bases. This CDR3 contains 14 residues. CDR1 and CDR2 from the germline V gene are LNHDA and SQIVND (reference sequence). Trimming shortened V by 4 bases and J by 5 bases, and 14 bases separated the two germline ends. CDR3 coding DNA: TGTGCCAGTAGTACCGGACCAGGCGGGGAGACCCAGTACTTC. Its protein is CASSTGPGGETQYF.

This clonotype was detected a few times. This rearrangement joins TRBV27 to TRBJ1-5; unclear D gene. V lost 3 bases and J lost 8, with 11 bases in between. The CDR3 totals 13 residues. Germline loops: CDR1 MNHEY, CDR2 SMNVEV (reference sequence). CDR3 residues: CASSFGPTEPQHF. The CDR3 coding sequence is TGTGCCAGCAGTTTCGGGCCGACGGAGCCCCAGCATTTT.

The table lists this clonotype with a few counts. The rearrangement uses TRBV2 and TRBJ2-5; 11 bases map to TRBD2. Near its end, the DNA agrees better with TRBJ2-1, so the J call may be wrong. CDR3 length: 15 amino acids. Germline V gene lookup returns CDR1 SNHLY and CDR2 FYNNEI. CDR3 DNA sequence: TGTGCCAGCAGGGAGGCTAGCGGGAGGAACAATGAGCAGTTCTTC. Translating it yields CASREASGRNNEQFF.

This clonotype showed up many times. The chain links TRBV27 to TRBJ1-2; possible D gene TRBD1, 5 bases. The CDR3 runs 13 residues. In germline, CDR1 is MNHEY, CDR2 SMNVEV (reference sequence). The ends were cut back, 3 bases at V and 4 bases at J, with 9 bases in the middle. Here the CDR3 DNA reads TGTGCCAGCAGTTTCGGGGGTGGCTATGGCTACACCTTC. It translates to CASSFGGGYGYTF.

The rearrangement links TRBV13 to TRBJ2-5; D remains unclear. Trimming left V 2 bases short and J 0 bases short, with 7 bases between. Germline V gives CDR1 PRHDT, CDR2 FYEKMQ (reference sequence). This CDR3 is 14 amino acids long. Here the CDR3 DNA reads TGTGCCAGCAGCTTAAGCTCTAACCAAGAGACCCAGTACTTC. It yields the protein CASSLSSNQETQYF.

This clonotype was detected a few times. This rearrangement joins TRBV25-1 to TRBJ1-3; D unresolved. The CDR3 has 13 amino acids. In germline, CDR1 is MGHDK, CDR2 SYGVNS. Deletions cut 4 bases from V and 0 bases from J, with 4 bases between. The CDR3 region is CASSVLSGNTIYF. The CDR3 DNA is TGTGCCAGCAGTGTTCTCTCTGGAAACACCATATATTTT.

This clonotype was counted ten times or more. The gene calls are TRBV11-2 and TRBJ2-2; 8 bases align to TRBD2. CDR1 is SGHAT and CDR2 is FQNNGV in the germline V gene. V trimming: 5 bases; J trimming: 6 bases; junction bases outside the gene matches: 11. The CDR3 extends over 16 amino acids. The CDR3 loop reads CASSATPGGAAGELFF. The CDR3 DNA is TGTGCCAGCAGCGCAACTCCGGGAGGGGCGGCCGGGGAGCTGTTTTTT. Combining the CDR3 with reference TRBV11-2 and TRBJ2-2 gives the whole variable domain EAGVAQSPRYKIIEKRQSVAFWCNPISGHATLYWYQQILGQGPKLLIQFQNNGVVDDSQLPKDRFSAERLKGVDSTLKIQPAKLEDSAVYLCASSATPGGAAGELFFGEGSRLTVL.

This clonotype was counted only a few times. One junction end disagrees with the germline gene, perhaps due to a read error. This chain joins TRBV6-1 and TRBJ2-2; 7 positions match TRBD2. CDR3 length: 13 residues. Germline values: CDR1 MNHNS, CDR2 SASEGT. This CDR3 is CASRRAGAGKLFF. DNA for the CDR3: TGTGCCAGCAGAAGGGCGGGAGCCGGGAAGCTGTTTTTT.

The chain combines TRBV27 with TRBJ1-1; maybe TRBD1 (5 bases). Trimming left V 5 bases short and J 5 bases short, with 18 bases between. The CDR3 is made up of 15 amino acids. Germline V lookup: CDR1 MNHEY, CDR2 SMNVEV (reference sequence). CDR3 DNA sequence: TGTGCCAGCAGTCTGGGCACGGGGCGAAGGACTGAAGCTTTCTTT. This sequence encodes CASSLGTGRRTEAFF.